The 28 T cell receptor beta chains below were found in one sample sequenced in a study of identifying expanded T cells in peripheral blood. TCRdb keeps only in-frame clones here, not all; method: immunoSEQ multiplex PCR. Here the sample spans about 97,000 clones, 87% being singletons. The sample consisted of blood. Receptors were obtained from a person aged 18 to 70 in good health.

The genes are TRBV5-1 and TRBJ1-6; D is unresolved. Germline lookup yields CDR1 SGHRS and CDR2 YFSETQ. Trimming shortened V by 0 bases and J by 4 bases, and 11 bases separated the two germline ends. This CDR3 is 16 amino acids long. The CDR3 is CASSLGQVGYNSPLHF. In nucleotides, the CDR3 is TGCGCCAGCAGCTTGGGGCAGGTTGGGTATAATTCACCCCTCCACTTT.

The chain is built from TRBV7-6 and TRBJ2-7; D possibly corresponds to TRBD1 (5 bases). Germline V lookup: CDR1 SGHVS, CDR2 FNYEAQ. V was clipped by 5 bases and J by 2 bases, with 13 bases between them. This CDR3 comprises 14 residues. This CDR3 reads CASSQTDRAYEQYF. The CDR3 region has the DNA TGTGCCAGCAGCCAAACCGACAGAGCCTACGAGCAGTACTTC.

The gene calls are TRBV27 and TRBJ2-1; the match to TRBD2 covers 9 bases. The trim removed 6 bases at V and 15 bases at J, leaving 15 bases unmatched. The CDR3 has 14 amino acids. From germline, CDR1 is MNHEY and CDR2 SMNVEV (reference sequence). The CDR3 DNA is TGTGCCAGCAGGGAAGCGGGGGGCCTCCCTTTACTGTTCTTC. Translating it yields CASREAGGLPLLFF.

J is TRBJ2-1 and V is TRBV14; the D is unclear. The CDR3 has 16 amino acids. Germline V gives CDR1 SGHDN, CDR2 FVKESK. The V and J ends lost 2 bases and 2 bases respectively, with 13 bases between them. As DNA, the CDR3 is TGTGCCAGCAGCCAAAACAGCCTAATACCCTACAATGAGCAGTTCTTC. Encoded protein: CASSQNSLIPYNEQFF.

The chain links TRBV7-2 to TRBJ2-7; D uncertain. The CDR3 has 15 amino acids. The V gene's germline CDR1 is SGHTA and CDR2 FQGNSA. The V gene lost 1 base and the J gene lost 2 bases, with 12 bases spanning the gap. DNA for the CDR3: TGTGCCAGCAGCTTAGACTCGCCACGGACCTACGAGCAGTACTTC. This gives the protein CASSLDSPRTYEQYF.

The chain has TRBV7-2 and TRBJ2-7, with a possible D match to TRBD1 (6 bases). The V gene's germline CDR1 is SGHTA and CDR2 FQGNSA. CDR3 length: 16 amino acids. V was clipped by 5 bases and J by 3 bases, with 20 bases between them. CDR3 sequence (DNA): TGTGCCAGCAGCCCGGGCAGGGGCTTGGCGCTCTACGAGCAGTACTTC. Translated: CASSPGRGLALYEQYF.

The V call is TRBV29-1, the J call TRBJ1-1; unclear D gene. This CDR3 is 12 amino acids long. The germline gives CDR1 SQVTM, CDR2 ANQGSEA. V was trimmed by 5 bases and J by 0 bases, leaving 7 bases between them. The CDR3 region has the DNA TGCAGCGTTCGACGGCTGAACACTGAAGCTTTCTTT. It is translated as CSVRRLNTEAFF.

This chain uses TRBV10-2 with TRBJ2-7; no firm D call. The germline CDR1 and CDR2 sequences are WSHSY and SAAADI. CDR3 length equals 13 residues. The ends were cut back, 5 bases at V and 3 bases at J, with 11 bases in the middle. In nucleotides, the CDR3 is TGCGCCAGCAGTCACGGAACCGACTACGAGCAGTACTTC. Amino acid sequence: CASSHGTDYEQYF.

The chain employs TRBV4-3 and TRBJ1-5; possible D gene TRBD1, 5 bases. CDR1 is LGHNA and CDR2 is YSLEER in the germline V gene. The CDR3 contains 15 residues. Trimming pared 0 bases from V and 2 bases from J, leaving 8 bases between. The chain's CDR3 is CASSQDSGGNQPQHF. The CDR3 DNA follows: TGCGCCAGCAGCCAAGATTCGGGGGGCAATCAGCCCCAGCATTTT.

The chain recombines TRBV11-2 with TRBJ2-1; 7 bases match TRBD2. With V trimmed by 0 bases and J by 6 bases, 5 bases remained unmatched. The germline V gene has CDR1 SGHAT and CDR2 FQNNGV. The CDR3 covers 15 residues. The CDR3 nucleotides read TGTGCCAGCAGCTTAGATCCCAGCGGGGCCAATGAGCAGTTCTTC. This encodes CASSLDPSGANEQFF.

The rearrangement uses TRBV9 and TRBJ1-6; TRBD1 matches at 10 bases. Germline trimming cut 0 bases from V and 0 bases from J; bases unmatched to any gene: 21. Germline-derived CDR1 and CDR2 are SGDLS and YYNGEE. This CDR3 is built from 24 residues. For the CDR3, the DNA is TGTGCCAGCAGCGTAGTAATGGCATTGGGGACAGGGGAGAATTTGAGCTCCTATAATTCACCCCTCCACTTT. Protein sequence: CASSVVMALGTGENLSSYNSPLHF.

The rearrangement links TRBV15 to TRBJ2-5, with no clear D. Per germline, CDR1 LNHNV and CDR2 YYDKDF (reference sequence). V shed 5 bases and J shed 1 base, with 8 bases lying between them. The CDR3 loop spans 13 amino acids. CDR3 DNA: TGTGCCACCAGCCAGAGTACCCAAGAGACCCAGTACTTC. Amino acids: CATSQSTQETQYF.

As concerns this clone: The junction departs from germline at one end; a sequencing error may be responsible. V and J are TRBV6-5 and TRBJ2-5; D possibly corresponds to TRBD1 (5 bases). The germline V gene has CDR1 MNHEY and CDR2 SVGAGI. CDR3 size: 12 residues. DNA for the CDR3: TGTGCCAGCAGTCCCAGGGAAGAGAACCAGTACTTC. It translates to CASSPREENQYF.

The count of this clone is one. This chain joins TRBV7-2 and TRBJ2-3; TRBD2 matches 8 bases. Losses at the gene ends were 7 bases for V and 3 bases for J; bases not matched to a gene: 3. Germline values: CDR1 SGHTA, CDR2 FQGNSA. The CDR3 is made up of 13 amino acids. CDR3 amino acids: CASTTGGTDTQYF. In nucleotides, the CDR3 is TGTGCCAGCACCACGGGGGGGACAGATACGCAGTATTTT.

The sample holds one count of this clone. The CDR3 sequence: CASTINRDRGVGETQYF. CDR3 coding DNA: TGTGCCAGCACCATAAATCGGGACAGGGGCGTAGGAGAGACCCAGTACTTC. The V gene is TRBV2, the J gene TRBJ2-5; 10 bases align to TRBD1. The CDR3 contains 17 residues. The ends lost 7 bases at V and 4 bases at J; junction bases unmatched: 15. Germline assignment: CDR1 SNHLY and CDR2 FYNNEI.

Written as DNA, the CDR3 is TGTGCCACCGGCAAGGACAGGACCTCCCGTGAGCAGTTCTTC. As protein: CATGKDRTSREQFF. This chain connects TRBV15 to TRBJ2-1; 7 bases line up with TRBD1. The germline gives CDR1 LNHNV, CDR2 YYDKDF (reference sequence). The CDR3 contains 14 residues. V was clipped by 8 bases and J by 9 bases; unmatched bases: 13.

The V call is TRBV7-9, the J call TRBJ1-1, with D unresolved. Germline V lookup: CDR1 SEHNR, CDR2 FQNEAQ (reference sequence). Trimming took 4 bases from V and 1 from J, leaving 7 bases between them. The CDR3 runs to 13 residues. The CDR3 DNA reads TGTGCCAGCAGCTCGTCAGGGAACACTGAAGCTTTCTTT. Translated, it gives CASSSSGNTEAFF. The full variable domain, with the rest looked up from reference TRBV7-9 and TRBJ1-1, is DTGVSQNPRHKITKRGQNVTFRCDPISEHNRLYWYRQTLGQGPEFLTYFQNEAQLEKSRLLSDRFSAERPKGSFSTLEIQRTEQGDSAMYLCASSSSGNTEAFFGQGTRLTVV.

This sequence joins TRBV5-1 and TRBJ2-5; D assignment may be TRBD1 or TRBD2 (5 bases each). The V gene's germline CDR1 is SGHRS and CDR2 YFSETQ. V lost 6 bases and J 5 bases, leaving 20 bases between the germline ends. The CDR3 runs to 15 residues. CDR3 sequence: CASTPTLRGRETQYF. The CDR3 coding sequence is TGCGCCAGCACCCCAACCCTGAGGGGTCGGGAGACCCAGTACTTC.

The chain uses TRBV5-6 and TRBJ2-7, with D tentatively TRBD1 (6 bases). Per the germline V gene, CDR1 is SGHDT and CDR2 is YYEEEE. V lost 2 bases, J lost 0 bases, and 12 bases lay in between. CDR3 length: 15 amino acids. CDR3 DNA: TGTGCCAGCAGCTTCAGGGGCATCGGCTCCTACGAGCAGTACTTC. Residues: CASSFRGIGSYEQYF.

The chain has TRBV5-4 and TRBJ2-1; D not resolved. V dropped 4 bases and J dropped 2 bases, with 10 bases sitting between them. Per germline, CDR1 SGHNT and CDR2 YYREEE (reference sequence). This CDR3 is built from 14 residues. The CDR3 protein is CASSTESPYNEQFF. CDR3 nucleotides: TGTGCCAGCAGCACCGAAAGCCCCTACAATGAGCAGTTCTTC.

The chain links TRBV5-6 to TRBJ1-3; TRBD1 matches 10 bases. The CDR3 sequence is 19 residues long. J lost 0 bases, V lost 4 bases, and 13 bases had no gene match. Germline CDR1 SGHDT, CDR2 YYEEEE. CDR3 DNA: TGTGCCAGCAGCCAACAGACAGGGGGCGATACTAGCTCTGGAAACACCATATATTTT. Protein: CASSQQTGGDTSSGNTIYF.

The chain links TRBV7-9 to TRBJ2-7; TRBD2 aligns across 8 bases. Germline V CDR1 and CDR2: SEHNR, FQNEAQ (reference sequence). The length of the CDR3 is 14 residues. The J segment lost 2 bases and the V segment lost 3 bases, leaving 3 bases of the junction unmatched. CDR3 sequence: CASSFGGAAYEQYF. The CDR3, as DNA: TGTGCCAGCAGCTTCGGGGGGGCAGCCTACGAGCAGTACTTC. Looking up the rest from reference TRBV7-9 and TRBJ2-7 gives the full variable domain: DTGVSQNPRHKITKRGQNVTFRCDPISEHNRLYWYRQTLGQGPEFLTYFQNEAQLEKSRLLSDRFSAERPKGSFSTLEIQRTEQGDSAMYLCASSFGGAAYEQYFGPGTRLTVT.

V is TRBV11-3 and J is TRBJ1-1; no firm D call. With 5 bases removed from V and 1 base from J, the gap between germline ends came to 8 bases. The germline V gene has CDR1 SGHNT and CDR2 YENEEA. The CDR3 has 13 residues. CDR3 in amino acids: CASSREENTEAFF. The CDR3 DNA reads TGTGCCAGCAGCCGGGAAGAGAACACTGAAGCTTTCTTT.

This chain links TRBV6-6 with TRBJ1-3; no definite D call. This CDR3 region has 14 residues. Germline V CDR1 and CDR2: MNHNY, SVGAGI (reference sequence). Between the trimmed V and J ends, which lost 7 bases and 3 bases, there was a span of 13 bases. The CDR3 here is CASTQLRGGNTIYF. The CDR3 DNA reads TGTGCCAGCACCCAACTGCGAGGTGGAAACACCATATATTTT.

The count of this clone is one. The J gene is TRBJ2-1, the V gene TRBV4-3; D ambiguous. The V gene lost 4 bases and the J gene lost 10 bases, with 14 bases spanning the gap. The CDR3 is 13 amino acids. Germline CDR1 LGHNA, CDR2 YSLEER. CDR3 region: CASSPKLGSEQFF. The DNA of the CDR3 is TGCGCCAGCAGCCCCAAGTTGGGTTCCGAGCAGTTCTTC.

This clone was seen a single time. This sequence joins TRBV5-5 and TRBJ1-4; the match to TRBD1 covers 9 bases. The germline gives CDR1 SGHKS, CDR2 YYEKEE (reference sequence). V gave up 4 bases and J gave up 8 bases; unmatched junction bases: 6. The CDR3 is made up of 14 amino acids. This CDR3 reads CASSPDRGSEKLFF. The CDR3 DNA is TGTGCCAGCAGCCCGGACAGGGGAAGCGAAAAACTGTTTTTT.

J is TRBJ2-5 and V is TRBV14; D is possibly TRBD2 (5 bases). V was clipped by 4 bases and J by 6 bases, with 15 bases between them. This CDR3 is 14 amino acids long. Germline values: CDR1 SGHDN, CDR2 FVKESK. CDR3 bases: TGTGCCAGCAGCCTACGGGGAAGGGCGAAGACCCAGTACTTC. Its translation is CASSLRGRAKTQYF. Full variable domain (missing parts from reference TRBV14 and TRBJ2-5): EAGVTQFPSHSVIEKGQTVTLRCDPISGHDNLYWYRRVMGKEIKFLLHFVKESKQDESGMPNNRFLAERTGGTYSTLKVQPAELEDSGVYFCASSLRGRAKTQYFGPGTRLLVL.

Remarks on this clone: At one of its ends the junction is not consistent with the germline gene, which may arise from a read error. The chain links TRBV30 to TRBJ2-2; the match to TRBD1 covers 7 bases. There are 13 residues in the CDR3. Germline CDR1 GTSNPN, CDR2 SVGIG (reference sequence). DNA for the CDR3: TGCACAGGGGCAGGCGCGAACACCGGGGAGCTGTTTTTT. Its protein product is CTGAGANTGELFF. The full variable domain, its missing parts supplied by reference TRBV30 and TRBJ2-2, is SQTIHQWPATLVQPVGSPLSLECTVEGTSNPNLYWYRQAAGRGLQLLFYSVGIGQISSEVPQNLSASRPQDRQFILSSKKLLLSDSGFYLCTGAGANTGELFFGEGSRLTVL.